A selection of T cell receptor beta chains follows, all from one sample in a study of blood T cell repertoires in COVID-19. Sequenced by immunoSEQ multiplex PCR; TCRdb stores in-frame clones only, minus some. The data hold roughly 150,000 clones, with about 80% observed a single time. Sequenced: peripheral blood. These receptors came from a human donor in a cohort sampled during active COVID-19. CDR3s include the opening cysteine and the closing phenylalanine or tryptophan.

cdr3_aa j_call v_call
CASSQDRTAPGGYTF TRBJ1-2 TRBV4-3
CSVLRQNSYNEQFF TRBJ2-1 TRBV29-1
CASSFTGGKLHF TRBJ1-5 TRBV11-2
CASRIREGTEAFF TRBJ1-1 TRBV19
CASSLSITDTEAFF TRBJ1-1 TRBV7-9
CASSAGTGDRDQPQHF TRBJ1-5 TRBV19
CSANRRGNTEAFF TRBJ1-1 TRBV29-1
CASSYSMWGRLETQYF TRBJ2-5 TRBV6-2/TRBV6-3
CASSPSDRGERAFF TRBJ1-1 TRBV18
CASSLVIAPAAGANVLTF TRBJ2-6 TRBV5-6
CASSLGDRDVVIQYF TRBJ2-4 TRBV5-1
CASRLAGVVEQFF TRBJ2-1 TRBV27
CASSPGGQNTGELFF TRBJ2-2 TRBV18
CASGVGGEAFF TRBJ1-1 TRBV19
CASSLGLPPRGELFF TRBJ2-2 TRBV11-2
CAWIPGYARRTEAFF TRBJ1-1 TRBV30
CASGRRSGELFF TRBJ2-2 TRBV25-1
CASSSSGTGAYNEQFF TRBJ2-1 TRBV6-5
CSASGGYEQYF TRBJ2-7 TRBV20-1
CAISFGTGDGEKLFF TRBJ1-4 TRBV10-3
CASSLGEGQGAEAFF TRBJ1-1 TRBV11-3
CASSRGGHEQYF TRBJ2-7 TRBV5-1
CASSLGQNNEQFF TRBJ2-1 TRBV7-7
CAISAGQGVEGSPLHF TRBJ1-6 TRBV10-3
CASSQDGIEGQVARNYGYTF TRBJ1-2 TRBV4-3
CASSQDRVGEQFF TRBJ2-1 TRBV4-3
CASSLSGQSNTGELFF TRBJ2-2 TRBV5-6
CASSMTGYYGYTF TRBJ1-2 TRBV14
CASSWKGQQETQYF TRBJ2-5 TRBV6-2/TRBV6-3